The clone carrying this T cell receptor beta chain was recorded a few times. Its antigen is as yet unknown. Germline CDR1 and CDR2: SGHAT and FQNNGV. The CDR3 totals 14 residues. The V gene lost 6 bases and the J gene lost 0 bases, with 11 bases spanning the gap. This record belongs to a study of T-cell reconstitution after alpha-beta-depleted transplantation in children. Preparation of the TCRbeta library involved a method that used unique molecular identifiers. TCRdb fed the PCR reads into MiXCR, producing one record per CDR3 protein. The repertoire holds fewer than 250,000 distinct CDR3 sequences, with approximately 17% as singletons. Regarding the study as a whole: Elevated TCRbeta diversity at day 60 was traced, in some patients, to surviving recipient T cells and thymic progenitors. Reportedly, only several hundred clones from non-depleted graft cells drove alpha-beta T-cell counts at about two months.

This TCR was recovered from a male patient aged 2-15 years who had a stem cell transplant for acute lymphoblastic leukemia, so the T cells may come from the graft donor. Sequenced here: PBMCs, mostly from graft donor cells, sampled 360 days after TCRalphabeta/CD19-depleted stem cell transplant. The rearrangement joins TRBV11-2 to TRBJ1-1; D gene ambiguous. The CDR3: CASSRHAMNTEAFF. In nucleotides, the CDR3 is TGTGCCAGCAGTCGTCATGCGATGAACACTGAAGCTTTCTTT.